The clone carrying this T cell receptor beta chain was observed a few times. The template was genomic DNA from peripheral blood, not RNA. A mixed TRB-A/B primer pool amplified rearranged TRB by multiplex touch-down PCR. A single record per CDR3 protein comes from TCRdb applying MiXCR to the multiplex PCR reads. The table records almost 5,000 distinct CDR3 sequences, more than 30% of them present only once. The sample belongs to a study of T cell repertoires in aging, cancer and after chemotherapy. About the research overall: The whole study produced a dataset of some 9 million TCR reads.

Looked up from germline, CDR1 is MNHNS and CDR2 is SASEGT. This CDR3 comprises 16 residues. V was clipped by 1 base and J by 0 bases, with 13 bases between them. The sample consisted of blood. This TCR came from a human donor with a blood cancer. The V and J genes are TRBV6-1 and TRBJ2-7; D is ambiguous. The CDR3 region has the DNA TGTGCCAGCAGTGAAGTAGGTACAGTAAACTCCTACGAGCAGTACTTC. Protein sequence: CASSEVGTVNSYEQYF.